This TCR beta chain was recorded in a study of shared clonotypes between healthy human individuals. Germline V gene sequence: CDR1 SGDLS, CDR2 YYNGEE. J was trimmed by 0 bases and V by 4 bases; bases with no gene match: 9. The CDR3 length is 16 residues. Here immunoSEQ multiplex PCR was the method, and the copy in TCRdb shows in-frame clones only, minus some. The top ten hold 0.09% to 0.13% of the sample, which has hundreds of thousands of clones, just under 97% seen once. Naivety among CD8 cells was defined by CD45RO negativity and positive CCR7 selection, thereby excluding terminally differentiated effector memory CD45RA+ cells. Each of the donors was a healthy adult who was HIV-negative and had not had a recent acute infection or vaccination. This clone occurred once. Its matching antigen is unknown. General observations from the study: On the whole, naive subsets had larger estimated richness than memory subsets had.

This receptor was obtained from a woman aged 30 to 39 in good health. The V gene is TRBV9, the J gene TRBJ2-7; 8 bases map to TRBD2. The sample consisted of naive CD8+ T cells sorted from blood. The CDR3 DNA is TGTGCCAGCAGCCCTCTAGCGGGCTTGAGCTCCTACGAGCAGTACTTC. Protein sequence: CASSPLAGLSSYEQYF.